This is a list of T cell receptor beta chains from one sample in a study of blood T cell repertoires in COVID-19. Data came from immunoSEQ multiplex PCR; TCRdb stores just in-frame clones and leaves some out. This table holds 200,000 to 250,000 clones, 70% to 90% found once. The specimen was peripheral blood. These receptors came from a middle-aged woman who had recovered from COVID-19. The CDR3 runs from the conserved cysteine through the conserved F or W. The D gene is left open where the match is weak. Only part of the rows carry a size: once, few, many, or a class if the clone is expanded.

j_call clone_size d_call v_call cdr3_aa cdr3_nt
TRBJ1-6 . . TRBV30 CAWSVLGTQNSPLHF TGTGCCTGGAGTGTACTTGGGACTCAAAATTCACCCCTCCACTTT
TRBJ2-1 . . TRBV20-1 CSASSVNEQFF TGCAGTGCTAGTTCTGTGAATGAGCAGTTCTTC
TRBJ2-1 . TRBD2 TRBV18 CASSPRLAGGLSPNEQFF TGTGCCAGCTCACCACGACTAGCGGGAGGCCTTTCCCCCAATGAGCAGTTCTTC
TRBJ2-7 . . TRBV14 CASSQDLSYEQYF TGTGCCAGCAGCCAAGATTTGAGCTACGAGCAGTACTTC
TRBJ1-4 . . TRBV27 CASSSRGFRNEKLFF TGTGCCAGCAGTTCCCGGGGGTTCCGTAATGAAAAACTGTTTTTT
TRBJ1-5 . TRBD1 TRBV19 CASSILGTGNQPQHF TGTGCCAGTAGTATTCTCGGGACAGGAAATCAGCCCCAGCATTTT
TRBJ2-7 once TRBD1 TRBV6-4 CAGHQGARGTRNEQYF TGTGCCGGCCATCAGGGGGCGAGAGGAACTCGGAACGAGCAGTACTTC
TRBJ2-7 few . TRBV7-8 CASSFQRATYEQYF TGTGCCAGCAGCTTCCAGCGGGCCACCTACGAGCAGTACTTC
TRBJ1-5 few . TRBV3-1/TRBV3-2 CASSQDLVGGQPQHF TGTGCCAGCAGCCAAGATCTAGTAGGGGGTCAGCCCCAGCATTTT
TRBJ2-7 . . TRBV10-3 CAISKDSTYEQYF TGTGCCATCAGTAAGGACAGCACTTACGAGCAGTACTTC
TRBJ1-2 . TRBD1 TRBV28 CASSSGQGRVRYGYTF TGTGCCAGCAGCTCGGGACAGGGAAGGGTCCGGTATGGCTACACCTTC
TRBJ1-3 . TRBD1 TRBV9 CASSSRTGPSGNTIYF TGTGCCAGCAGCTCCCGGACAGGGCCTTCTGGAAACACCATATATTTT
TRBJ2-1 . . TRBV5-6 CASSPGTYNEQFF TGTGCCAGCAGCCCCGGGACTTACAATGAGCAGTTCTTC
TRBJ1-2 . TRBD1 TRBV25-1 CASRKTGATYGYTF TGTGCCAGCAGAAAGACAGGGGCCACCTATGGCTACACCTTC
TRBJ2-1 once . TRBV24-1 CATSAETSFSSEQFF TGTGCCACCAGTGCTGAGACTAGTTTCTCTTCTGAGCAGTTCTTC
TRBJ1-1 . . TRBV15 CATSREQGGGTEAFF TGTGCCACCAGCAGAGAACAAGGGGGTGGGACTGAAGCTTTCTTT
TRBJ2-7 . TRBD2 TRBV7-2 CASFVGGAKSYEQYF TGTGCCAGCTTCGTCGGGGGGGCCAAATCCTACGAGCAGTACTTC
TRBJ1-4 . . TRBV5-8 CASSFNRLGDEKLFF TGTGCCAGCAGCTTTAACAGGCTAGGGGATGAAAAACTGTTTTTT
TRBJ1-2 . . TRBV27 CASAPDSFNYGYTF TGTGCCAGCGCGCCCGACAGTTTTAACTATGGCTACACCTTC
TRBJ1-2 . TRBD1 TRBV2 CASSTYGTEKYGYTF TGTGCCAGCAGTACATACGGGACAGAGAAATATGGCTACACCTTC
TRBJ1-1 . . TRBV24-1 CATSESTGQRTEAFF TGTGCCACCAGTGAGTCCACAGGGCAGAGGACTGAAGCTTTCTTT
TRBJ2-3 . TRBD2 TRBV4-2 CASSQGRSGGAVDTQYF TGTGCCAGCAGCCAAGGGCGTAGCGGGGGGGCCGTAGATACGCAGTATTTT
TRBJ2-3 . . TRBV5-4 CASSGGGRTDTQYF TGTGCCAGCAGCGGGGGGGGCCGCACAGATACGCAGTATTTT
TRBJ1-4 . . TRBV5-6 CASSLGWEEGNEKLFF TGTGCCAGCAGCTTGGGGTGGGAGGAAGGCAATGAAAAACTGTTTTTT
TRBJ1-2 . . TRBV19 CASSTSWSNIYGYTF TGTGCCAGTAGTACCTCTTGGAGCAACATCTATGGCTACACCTTC
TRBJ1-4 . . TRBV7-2 CASSLRGGWYEKLFF TGTGCCAGCAGCTTACGCGGGGGGTGGTATGAAAAACTGTTTTTT